This entry is about one T cell receptor beta chain. Its target is unknown. As to time point: persistent/refractory GD, antithyroid drugs over 5 years with positive TRAb. TCR sequences were obtained from RNA taken from PBMCs. American Thyroid Association guidelines served as the basis for diagnosing Graves' disease. Tubes containing EDTA received 7 to 10 milliliters of drawn peripheral blood. With 2 bases removed from V and 3 bases from J, the gap between germline ends came to 12 bases. The CDR3 spans 15 residues. Germline values: CDR1 SGHRS, CDR2 YFSETQ. CDR3-region Arm-PCR and iRepertoire HTBI primers produced the TCR beta libraries. TCRdb processed the multiplex PCR reads anew with MiXCR; each CDR3 protein has one entry. The table has 600,000 to 800,000 distinct CDR3 sequences, about 32% seen once. These data come from a study of regulatory T cells in long-lasting Graves disease. General study points: Sample size, which was small, may have reduced accuracy. Patients with persistent disease showed a bias toward TRBV28, TRBJ1-2 and TRBJ2-5.

V gene TRBV5-1 combines with J gene TRBJ1-5; the D is unclear. The clonotype originates from a female donor with Graves disease. This specimen was peripheral blood mononuclear cells (PBMCs), taken when the disease was refractory, from a patient treated with antithyroid drugs. The CDR3 is CASSLGPFPNQPQHF. CDR3 nucleotides: TGCGCCAGCAGCTTAGGTCCTTTCCCCAATCAGCCCCAGCATTTT.